This is a list of T cell receptor beta chains from one sample in a study of T cells expressing NK-cell markers. TCRdb re-called the 5' RACE reads and gives one entry per CDR3 protein, without DNA. The sample has 200,000 to 300,000 distinct CDR3 sequences, and its top ten clones hold approximately 0.39%. Material: blood T cells: a sorted CD56 or NKG2C T cell subset, CD4+ or CD8+ T cells, or bulk PBMC T cells (not recorded which). These receptors all stem from a man aged 18 to 30 in good health. Each CDR3 is given with its conserved first and last residue.

TRBV5-1	TRBJ2-2	CASSDVDTIGELFF
TRBV5-1	TRBJ2-2	CASSLERRNTGELFF
TRBV24-1	TRBJ2-2	CATSLGGAGGELFF
TRBV5-5	TRBJ2-2	CASSGAGTLLTGELFF
TRBV7-9	TRBJ2-3	CASSLNLAGSDTQYF
TRBV6-2/TRBV6-3	TRBJ2-7	CASNPGSYEQYF
TRBV4-3	TRBJ2-2	CASSWTRGRGGELFF
TRBV29-1	TRBJ2-5	CSVTKDRRRWQETQYF
TRBV7-8	TRBJ1-2	CASSLLDGYGYTF
TRBV20-1	TRBJ2-1	CSASGASVYNEQFF
TRBV7-2	TRBJ1-5	CASSLEGFGGQPQHF
TRBV9	TRBJ2-5	CASSVETGGETQYF
TRBV6-6	TRBJ2-1	CASSYSIYNEQFF
TRBV10-3	TRBJ2-2	CAISKSTSGLTTGELFF
TRBV3-1	TRBJ2-4	CASSPRLAGGIQYF
TRBV6-2/TRBV6-3	TRBJ2-7	CASRFESEQYF
TRBV12-3/TRBV12-4	TRBJ1-1	CASSLAERLEAFF
TRBV20-1	TRBJ1-2	CSARGTPKPVGYTF
TRBV7-9	TRBJ1-6	CASSLALGTGFNSPLHF
TRBV20-1	TRBJ2-1	CSHRWGTSGYNEQFF
TRBV7-9	TRBJ2-1	CASSLPGTYNEQFF
TRBV19	TRBJ1-5	CASSISGVLSNQPQHF
TRBV9	TRBJ2-1	CASSVRPLAGANEQFF
TRBV27	TRBJ1-1	CASSFRRNTEAFF
TRBV19	TRBJ2-3	CASSIFAGRRGTDTQYF
TRBV29-1	TRBJ2-6	CSVQDGFLSGANVLTF
TRBV30	TRBJ2-1	CAWSGTSGETGEQFF
TRBV5-1	TRBJ1-4	CASSNPGTEEKLFF
TRBV14	TRBJ2-1	CASSYRRDGYNEQFF
TRBV20-1	TRBJ1-5	CSARDVQGGWVRNQPQHF
TRBV20-1	TRBJ1-1	CSARVRDLVGTEAFF
TRBV6-5	TRBJ1-5	CASSYSSFSGDQPQHF
TRBV12-3/TRBV12-4	TRBJ2-3	CASSPSPGPTDTQYF
TRBV29-1	TRBJ2-1	CSVKRGTYDNEQFF
TRBV20-1	TRBJ2-5	CSAPPLGTEQETQYF
TRBV7-9	TRBJ2-1	CASSLVAGHEQFF
TRBV6-1	TRBJ2-4	CASTPGRIAKNIQYF
TRBV19	TRBJ1-5	CASSITGAGQPQHF
TRBV12-3/TRBV12-4	TRBJ2-7	CASRTDKTYEQYF
TRBV7-8	TRBJ1-3	CASSPSREGPIYF
TRBV5-5	TRBJ2-2	CASSLAIANTGELFF
TRBV12-3/TRBV12-4	TRBJ2-1	CASSFSAGLYNEQFF
TRBV20-1	TRBJ1-6	CSARTTSESPLHF
TRBV12-3/TRBV12-4	TRBJ2-3	CASGAGGFDTQYF
TRBV5-1	TRBJ1-2	CASSGGASVYGYTF
TRBV20-1	TRBJ2-2	CSASGRALSGELFF
TRBV20-1	TRBJ2-7	CSARLSSGVQEQYF
TRBV25-1	TRBJ2-5	CASTRRETQYF
TRBV6-5	TRBJ2-7	CASSYSQQGMRDEQYF